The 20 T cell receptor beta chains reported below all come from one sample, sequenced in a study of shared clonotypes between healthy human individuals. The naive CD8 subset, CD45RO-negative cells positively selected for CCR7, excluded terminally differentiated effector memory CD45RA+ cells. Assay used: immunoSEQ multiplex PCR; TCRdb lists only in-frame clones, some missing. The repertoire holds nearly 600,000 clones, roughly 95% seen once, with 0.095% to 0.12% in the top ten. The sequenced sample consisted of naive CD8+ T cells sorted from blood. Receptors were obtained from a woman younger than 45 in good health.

The CDR3 nucleotides are TGTGCTAGTGGTGGGGGGGTAAACAATGAGCAGTTCTTC. It translates to CASGGGVNNEQFF. The genes are TRBV12-5 and TRBJ2-1, with TRBD2 identical over 7 bases. Germline assignment: CDR1 LGHNT and CDR2 FRNRAP. The CDR3 totals 13 residues. J gave up 5 bases and V 5 bases, and 3 bases lay outside the gene matches.

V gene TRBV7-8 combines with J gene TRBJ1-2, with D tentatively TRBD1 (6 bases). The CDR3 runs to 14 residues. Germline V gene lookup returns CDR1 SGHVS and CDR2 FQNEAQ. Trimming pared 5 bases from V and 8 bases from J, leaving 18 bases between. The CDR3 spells CASSPRDIVGGYTF. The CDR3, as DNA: TGTGCCAGCAGCCCTAGGGACATAGTGGGAGGCTACACCTTC.

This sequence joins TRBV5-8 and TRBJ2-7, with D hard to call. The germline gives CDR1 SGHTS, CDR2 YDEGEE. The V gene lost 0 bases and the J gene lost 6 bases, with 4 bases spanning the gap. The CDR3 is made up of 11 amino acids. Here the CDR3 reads CASSLAAEQYF. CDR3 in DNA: TGTGCCAGCAGCTTGGCTGCCGAGCAGTACTTC.

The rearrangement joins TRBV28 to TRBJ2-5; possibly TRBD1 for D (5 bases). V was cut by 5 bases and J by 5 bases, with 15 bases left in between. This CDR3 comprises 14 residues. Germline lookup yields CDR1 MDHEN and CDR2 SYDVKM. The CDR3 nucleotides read TGTGCCAGCAGTGAAACAGGTCTTGGCGAGACCCAGTACTTC. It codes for CASSETGLGETQYF.

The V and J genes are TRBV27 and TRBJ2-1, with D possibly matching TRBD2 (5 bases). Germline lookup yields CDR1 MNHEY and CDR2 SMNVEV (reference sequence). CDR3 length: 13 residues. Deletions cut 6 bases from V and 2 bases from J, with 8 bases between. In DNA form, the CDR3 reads TGTGCCAGCAGGGTGAGGGCCTACAATGAGCAGTTCTTC. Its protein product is CASRVRAYNEQFF.

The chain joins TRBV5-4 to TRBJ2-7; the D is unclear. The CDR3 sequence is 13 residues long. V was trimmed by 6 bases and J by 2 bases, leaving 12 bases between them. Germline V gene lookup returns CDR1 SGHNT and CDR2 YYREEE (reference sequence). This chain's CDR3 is CASNLKGTYEQYF. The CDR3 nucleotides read TGTGCCAGCAATTTGAAAGGTACCTACGAGCAGTACTTC. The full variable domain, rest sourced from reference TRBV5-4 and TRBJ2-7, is ETGVTQSPTHLIKTRGQQVTLRCSSQSGHNTVSWYQQALGQGPQFIFQYYREEENGRGNFPPRFSGLQFPNYSSELNVNALELDDSALYLCASNLKGTYEQYFGPGTRLTVT.

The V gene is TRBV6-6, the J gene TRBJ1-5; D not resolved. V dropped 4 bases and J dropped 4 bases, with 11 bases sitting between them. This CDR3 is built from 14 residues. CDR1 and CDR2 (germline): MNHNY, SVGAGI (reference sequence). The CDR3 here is CASSWLASNQPQHF. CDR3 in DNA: TGTGCCAGCAGTTGGCTCGCCTCGAATCAGCCCCAGCATTTT.

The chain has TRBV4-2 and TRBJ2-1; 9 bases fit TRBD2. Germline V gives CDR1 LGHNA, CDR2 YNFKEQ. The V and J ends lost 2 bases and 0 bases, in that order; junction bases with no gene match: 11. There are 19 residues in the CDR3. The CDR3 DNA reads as TGTGCCAGCAGCCAATCCCTAGCGGGAACGGGGATCTCCTACAATGAGCAGTTCTTC. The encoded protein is CASSQSLAGTGISYNEQFF.

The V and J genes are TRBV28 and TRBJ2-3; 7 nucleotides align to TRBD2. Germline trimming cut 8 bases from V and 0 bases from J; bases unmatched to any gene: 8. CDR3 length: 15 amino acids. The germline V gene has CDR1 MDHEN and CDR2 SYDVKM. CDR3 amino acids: CASELGGASTDTQYF. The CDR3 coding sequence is TGTGCCAGCGAATTGGGAGGGGCTAGCACAGATACGCAGTATTTT.

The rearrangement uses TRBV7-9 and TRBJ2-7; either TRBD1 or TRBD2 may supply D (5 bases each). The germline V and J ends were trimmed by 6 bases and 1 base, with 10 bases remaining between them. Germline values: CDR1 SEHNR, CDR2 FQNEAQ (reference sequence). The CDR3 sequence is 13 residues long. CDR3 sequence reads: CASSMGVSYEQYF. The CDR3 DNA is TGTGCCAGCAGTATGGGGGTGTCCTACGAGCAGTACTTC.

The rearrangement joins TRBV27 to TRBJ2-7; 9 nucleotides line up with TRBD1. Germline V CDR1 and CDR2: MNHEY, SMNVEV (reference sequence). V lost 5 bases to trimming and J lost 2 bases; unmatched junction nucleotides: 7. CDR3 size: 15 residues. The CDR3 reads CASSLGGTGTYEQYF. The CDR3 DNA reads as TGTGCCAGCAGTCTCGGGGGGACAGGGACCTACGAGCAGTACTTC.

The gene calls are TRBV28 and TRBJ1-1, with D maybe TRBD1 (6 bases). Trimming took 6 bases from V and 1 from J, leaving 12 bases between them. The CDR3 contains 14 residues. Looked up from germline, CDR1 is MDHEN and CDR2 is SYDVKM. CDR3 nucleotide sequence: TGTGCCAGCAGATGGGACATCCAGAACACTGAAGCTTTCTTT. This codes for CASRWDIQNTEAFF.

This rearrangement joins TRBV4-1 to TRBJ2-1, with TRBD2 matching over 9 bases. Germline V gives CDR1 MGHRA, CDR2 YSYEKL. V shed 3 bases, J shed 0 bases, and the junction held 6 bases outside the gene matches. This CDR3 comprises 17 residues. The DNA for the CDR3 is TGCGCCAGCAGCCATTTGCTAGCGGGATCCTCCTACAATGAGCAGTTCTTC. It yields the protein CASSHLLAGSSYNEQFF.

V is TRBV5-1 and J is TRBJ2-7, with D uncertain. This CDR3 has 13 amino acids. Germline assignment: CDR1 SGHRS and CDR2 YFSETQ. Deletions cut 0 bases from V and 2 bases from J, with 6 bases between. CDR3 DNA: TGCGCCAGCAGCTTGGAGGACCCCTACGAGCAGTACTTC. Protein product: CASSLEDPYEQYF.

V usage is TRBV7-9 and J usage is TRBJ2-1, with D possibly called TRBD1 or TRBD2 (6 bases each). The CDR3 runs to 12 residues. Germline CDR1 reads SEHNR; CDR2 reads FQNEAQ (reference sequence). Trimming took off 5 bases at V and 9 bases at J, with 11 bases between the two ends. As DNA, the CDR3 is TGTGCCAGCAGCCTCTCGGGGGCTGAGCAGTTCTTC. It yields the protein CASSLSGAEQFF.

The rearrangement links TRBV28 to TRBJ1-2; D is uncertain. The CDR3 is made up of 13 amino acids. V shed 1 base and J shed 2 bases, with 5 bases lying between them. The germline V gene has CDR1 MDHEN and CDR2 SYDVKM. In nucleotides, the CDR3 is TGTGCCAGCAGTTTATCCCAAAACTATGGCTACACCTTC. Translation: CASSLSQNYGYTF.

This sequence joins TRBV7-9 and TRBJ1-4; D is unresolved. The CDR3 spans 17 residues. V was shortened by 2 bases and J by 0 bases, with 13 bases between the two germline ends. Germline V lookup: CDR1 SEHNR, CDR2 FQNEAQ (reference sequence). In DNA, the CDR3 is TGTGCCAGCAGCTTAACCGAAGCTCTGGCAACTAATGAAAAACTGTTTTTT. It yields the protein CASSLTEALATNEKLFF.

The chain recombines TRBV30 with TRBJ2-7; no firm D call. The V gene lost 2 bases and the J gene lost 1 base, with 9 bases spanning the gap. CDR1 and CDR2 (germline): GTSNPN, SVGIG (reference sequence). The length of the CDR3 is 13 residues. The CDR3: CAWSPTDSYEQYF. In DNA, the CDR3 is TGTGCCTGGAGTCCGACCGATTCCTACGAGCAGTACTTC.

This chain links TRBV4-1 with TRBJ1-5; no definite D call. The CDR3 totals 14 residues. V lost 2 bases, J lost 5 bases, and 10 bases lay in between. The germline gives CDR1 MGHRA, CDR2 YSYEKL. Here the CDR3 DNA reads TGCGCCAGCAGCCAACGGTCGGGCGATCAGCCCCAGCATTTT. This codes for CASSQRSGDQPQHF.

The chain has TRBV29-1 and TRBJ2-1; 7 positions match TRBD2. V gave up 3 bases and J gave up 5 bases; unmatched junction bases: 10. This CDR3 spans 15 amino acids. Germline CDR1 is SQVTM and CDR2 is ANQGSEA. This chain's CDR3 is CSVDKWSGGHNEQFF. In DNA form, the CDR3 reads TGCAGCGTTGATAAGTGGTCGGGAGGCCACAATGAGCAGTTCTTC.